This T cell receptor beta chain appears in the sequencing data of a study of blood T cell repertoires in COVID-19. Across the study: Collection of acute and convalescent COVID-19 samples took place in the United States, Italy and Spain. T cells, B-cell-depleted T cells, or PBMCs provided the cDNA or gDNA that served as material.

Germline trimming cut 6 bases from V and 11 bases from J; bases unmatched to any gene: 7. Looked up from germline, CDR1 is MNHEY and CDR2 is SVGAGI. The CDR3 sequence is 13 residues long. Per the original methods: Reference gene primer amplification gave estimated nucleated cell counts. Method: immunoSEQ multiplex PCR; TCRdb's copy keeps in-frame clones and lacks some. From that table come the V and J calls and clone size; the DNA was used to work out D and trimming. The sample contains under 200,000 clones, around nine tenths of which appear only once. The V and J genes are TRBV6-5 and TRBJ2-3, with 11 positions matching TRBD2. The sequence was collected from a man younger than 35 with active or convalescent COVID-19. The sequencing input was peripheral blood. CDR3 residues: CASRNPGTSGQYF. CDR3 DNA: TGTGCCAGCAGGAACCCTGGGACTAGCGGGCAGTATTTT.